The clone carrying this TCR beta chain was recorded a few times. Antigen unknown. This specimen comes from a study of CD8 T cells in ankylosing spondylitis. Study outcomes and limitations: There were earlier reports of some motif variants in reactive arthritis synovial fluid and blood. Typical of ankylosing spondylitis blood, it appeared, was a TCR beta motif of under 10 highly homologous variants. In peripheral blood, disease-linked CD8+ clones occurred at relatively low frequencies.

Using quantitative 5'-RACE with molecular barcodes, the authors made TCR beta libraries. One entry per CDR3 protein, called by TCRdb with MiXCR from the 5' RACE reads. Among about 180,000 distinct CDR3 sequences, 9.5% to 10% were seen once, and the ten largest hold less than 15%. CDR1 is DFQATT, CDR2 SNEGSKA, per germline (reference sequence). The CDR3 spans 11 residues. V shed 5 bases, J shed 9 bases, and the junction held 5 bases outside the gene matches. The source material was blood, either unsorted or a sorted T cell fraction (not recorded which). The chain is built from TRBV20-1 and TRBJ1-1; 8 nucleotides match TRBD1. This clonotype was obtained from a female donor with ankylosing spondylitis or in good health (not recorded which). The CDR3 bases are TGCAGTGCTCCCGGGACAGGAAAAGCTTTCTTT. Its protein product is CSAPGTGKAFF.